The 28 T cell receptor beta chains reported below all come from one sample, sequenced in a study of blood T cell repertoires in COVID-19. Clones were sequenced by immunoSEQ multiplex PCR, and TCRdb holds only the in-frame ones, with some missing. In the table there are 55,000 to 65,000 clones, 89% of which are singletons. The specimen sequenced was peripheral blood. The receptors shown here come from a woman aged 55-70 years with COVID-19, enrolled during active disease.

The chain is built from TRBV6-5 and TRBJ2-7; a possible D gene is TRBD2 (5 bases). Germline CDR1 is MNHEY and CDR2 is SVGAGI. The V and J ends lost 8 bases and 6 bases respectively, with 17 bases between them. The CDR3 loop spans 13 amino acids. The CDR3 region is CASRGMLLGEQYF. The CDR3 region has the DNA TGTGCCAGCCGGGGTATGTTACTAGGCGAGCAGTACTTC.

This clone was detected once. The gene calls are TRBV30 and TRBJ1-1; D is undetermined. The CDR3 is 12 amino acids. The V end was cut by 0 bases, the J end by 7 bases, with 9 bases between. Per the germline V gene, CDR1 is GTSNPN and CDR2 is SVGIG (reference sequence). The CDR3 DNA sequence: TGTGCCTGGAGTGTAACGGTAGATGAAGCTTTCTTT. As protein: CAWSVTVDEAFF. Looking up the rest from reference TRBV30 and TRBJ1-1 gives the full variable domain: SQTIHQWPATLVQPVGSPLSLECTVEGTSNPNLYWYRQAAGRGLQLLFYSVGIGQISSEVPQNLSASRPQDRQFILSSKKLLLSDSGFYLCAWSVTVDEAFFGQGTRLTVV.

V and J are TRBV6-2 or TRBV6-3 and TRBJ2-1; 9 nucleotides agree with TRBD2. The junction had 7 bases not matched to a gene; V was cut back by 5 bases and J by 8 bases. The CDR3 spans 14 residues. Looked up from germline, CDR1 is MNHEY and CDR2 is SVGEGT. This CDR3 reads CASSISGSAHEQFF. CDR3 in DNA: TGTGCCAGCAGTATTAGCGGGAGCGCACATGAGCAGTTCTTC.

To note about this clone: Mismatch with germline at one junction end may stem from a read error. The chain couples TRBV6-2 or TRBV6-3 to TRBJ2-2, with no clear D. Germline CDR1 reads MNHEY; CDR2 reads SVGEGT. The CDR3 sequence is 16 residues long. The CDR3 DNA follows: TGTGCCAGCAGCTACTCCGGTAGCTCCTTCACCGGGGAGCTGTTTTTT. Protein: CASSYSGSSFTGELFF.

The rearrangement uses TRBV28 and TRBJ2-7; TRBD2 matches at 10 bases. Looked up from germline, CDR1 is MDHEN and CDR2 is SYDVKM. After removal of 6 bases from V and 5 bases from J, the junction contained 10 bases not matched to a gene. The CDR3 runs to 15 residues. Here the CDR3 DNA reads TGTGCCAGCAGCACTTCTAGCGGGAGTTCCCACGAGCAGTACTTC. It yields the protein CASSTSSGSSHEQYF.

V gene TRBV4-3 combines with J gene TRBJ1-2; D might be TRBD1 (5 bases). V lost 3 bases, J lost 8 bases, and 16 bases lay in between. CDR1 is LGHNA, CDR2 YSLEER, per germline. The CDR3 spans 14 residues. In DNA form, the CDR3 reads TGCGCCAGCAGCCAGGACGGTTCAGGGTGGGGCTACACCTTC. This gives the protein CASSQDGSGWGYTF.

This chain links TRBV6-5 with TRBJ2-1, with TRBD2 matching 8 bases. The CDR3 loop spans 16 amino acids. Germline V lookup: CDR1 MNHEY, CDR2 SVGAGI. The V gene end was trimmed by 3 bases and the J gene end by 2 bases; junction bases not matched to a gene: 6. The CDR3 nucleotides are TGTGCCAGCAGTTATAGCGGGGAGGCTACCTACAATGAGCAGTTCTTC. Translated, it gives CASSYSGEATYNEQFF.

This clone was detected once. The rearrangement uses TRBV6-5 and TRBJ2-7; TRBD2 is a possible D gene (7 bases). The germline V and J ends were trimmed by 5 bases and 1 base, with 15 bases remaining between them. This CDR3 comprises 15 residues. Germline lookup yields CDR1 MNHEY and CDR2 SVGAGI. The CDR3 is CASSPHGGRSYEQYF. The CDR3 DNA reads TGTGCCAGCAGTCCCCACGGGGGGCGTTCCTACGAGCAGTACTTC.

The chain couples TRBV9 to TRBJ1-5; possibly TRBD1 for D (5 bases). V lost 3 bases and J lost 4, with 8 bases in between. Germline V gene sequence: CDR1 SGDLS, CDR2 YYNGEE. This CDR3 is 13 amino acids long. The CDR3 coding sequence is TGTGCCAGCAGCGACGGGGGGAATCAGCCCCAGCATTTT. Amino acid sequence: CASSDGGNQPQHF.

The CDR3, as DNA: TGTGCCAGCAGCCCTCCTAGCGGCTCCTACGAGCAGTACTTC. Translating gives CASSPPSGSYEQYF. The V gene is TRBV11-2, the J gene TRBJ2-7; 7 bases align to TRBD2. CDR3 size: 14 residues. CDR1 SGHAT and CDR2 FQNNGV come from the germline V gene. V shed 5 bases and J 0 bases; nucleotides not matched to a gene: 4.

The table lists this clone with a count of one. CDR3 sequence (DNA): TGTGCCAGTAGTATGCGACTCCTCGCCGGGGAGCTGTTTTTT. It translates to CASSMRLLAGELFF. The J gene is TRBJ2-2, the V gene TRBV19; unclear D gene. CDR1 is LNHDA, CDR2 SQIVND, per germline (reference sequence). Trimming removed 3 bases from V and 6 bases from J, with 11 bases in between. The CDR3 is 14 amino acids.

This chain's CDR3 is CASSPQGTGGRTEAFF. CDR3 nucleotides: TGTGCCAGCAGCCCACAGGGGACAGGGGGTCGCACTGAAGCTTTCTTT. The genes are TRBV11-3 and TRBJ1-1, with TRBD1 matching 11 bases. Germline CDR1 is SGHNT and CDR2 is YENEEA. This CDR3 spans 16 amino acids. Germline trimming cut 5 bases from V and 4 bases from J; bases unmatched to any gene: 9.

The chain carries TRBV9 and TRBJ2-1; no definite D call. This CDR3 has 12 amino acids. The germline gives CDR1 SGDLS, CDR2 YYNGEE. V was cut by 3 bases and J by 10 bases, with 11 bases left in between. This CDR3 reads CASSARGEEQFF. The CDR3 DNA sequence: TGTGCCAGCAGCGCCAGAGGAGAAGAGCAGTTCTTC.

This chain links TRBV7-9 with TRBJ2-3, with D perhaps matching TRBD2 (6 bases). Looked up from germline, CDR1 is SEHNR and CDR2 is FQNEAQ (reference sequence). This CDR3 is built from 14 residues. V dropped 10 bases and J dropped 0 bases, with 14 bases sitting between them. CDR3 in DNA: TGTGCCACCTGGGACTCCGCTAGCACAGATACGCAGTATTTT. It is translated as CATWDSASTDTQYF.

This clone has a handful of counts. The J gene is TRBJ2-7, the V gene TRBV9, with a possible D match to TRBD2 (5 bases). V was shortened by 0 bases and J by 7 bases, with 8 bases between the two germline ends. Germline loops: CDR1 SGDLS, CDR2 YYNGEE. CDR3 length equals 12 residues. The CDR3 spells CASSVDSGEQYF. The CDR3 DNA sequence: TGTGCCAGCAGCGTAGATTCGGGGGAGCAGTACTTC.

The chain has TRBV6-5 and TRBJ2-3; unclear D gene. V was pared by 0 bases and J by 2 bases, with 6 bases between. The CDR3 contains 14 residues. Per the germline V gene, CDR1 is MNHEY and CDR2 is SVGAGI. CDR3 sequence: CASSYSSVTDTQYF. Written as DNA, the CDR3 is TGTGCCAGCAGTTACTCGTCAGTCACAGATACGCAGTATTTT.

This clone has only a few counts. The chain joins TRBV28 to TRBJ1-2, with 9 bases aligning to TRBD1. After removal of 1 base from V and 3 bases from J, the junction contained 3 bases not matched to a gene. Germline V gene sequence: CDR1 MDHEN, CDR2 SYDVKM. The CDR3 extends over 15 amino acids. The CDR3 loop is CASSLSWDRDYGYTF. The CDR3 DNA is TGTGCCAGCAGTTTATCCTGGGACAGGGACTATGGCTACACCTTC.

V gene TRBV6-2 or TRBV6-3 combines with J gene TRBJ1-1; D might be TRBD1 (5 bases). The V and J ends lost 3 bases and 11 bases respectively, with 22 bases between them. Looked up from germline, CDR1 is MNHEY and CDR2 is SVGEGT. This CDR3 contains 15 residues. The CDR3 loop reads CASSYPQPGVDEAFF. The DNA of the CDR3 is TGTGCCAGCAGTTATCCCCAGCCGGGGGTGGATGAGGCTTTCTTT.

J is TRBJ2-7 and V is TRBV19; TRBD2 matches 9 bases. After removal of 5 bases from V and 7 bases from J, the junction contained 12 bases not matched to a gene. This CDR3 region has 15 residues. CDR1 LNHDA and CDR2 SQIVND come from the germline V gene (reference sequence). CDR3 coding DNA: TGTGCCAGTAGTCCGGGACTAGCCGTCGGATCGGAGCAGTACTTC. Protein: CASSPGLAVGSEQYF. Complete variable domain (other parts from reference TRBV19 and TRBJ2-7): DGGITQSPKYLFRKEGQNVTLSCEQNLNHDAMYWYRQDPGQGLRLIYYSQIVNDFQKGDIAEGYSVSREKKESFPLTVTSAQKNPTAFYLCASSPGLAVGSEQYFGPGTRLTVT.

V gene TRBV3-1 (or the pseudogene TRBV3-2) combines with J gene TRBJ1-1; 8 positions agree with TRBD1. V trimming: 4 bases; J trimming: 5 bases; junction bases outside the gene matches: 3. This CDR3 has 13 residues. Germline V gene data show CDR1 as LGHDT and CDR2 as YNNKEL (reference sequence). The CDR3 nucleotides are TGTGCCAGCAGCCCTGGACAGGGAACTGAAGCTTTCTTT. Translated, it gives CASSPGQGTEAFF.

This clone was seen only once. The V and J genes are TRBV18 and TRBJ1-1; 8 bases match TRBD1. Trimming took 0 bases from V and 7 from J; bases not matched to a gene: 7. This CDR3 region has 15 residues. Germline loops: CDR1 KGHSH, CDR2 LQKENI. CDR3 region: CASSPPPQGAVEAFF. The CDR3 DNA reads as TGTGCCAGCTCACCACCGCCGCAGGGGGCAGTTGAAGCTTTCTTT.

This rearrangement joins TRBV6-5 to TRBJ2-2, with D possibly being TRBD1 (6 bases). Germline V gives CDR1 MNHEY, CDR2 SVGAGI. CDR3 length: 14 amino acids. V was pared by 2 bases and J by 9 bases, with 13 bases between. Here the CDR3 DNA reads TGTGCCAGCAGTTACGCACACCAGGGGAGGGAGCTGTTTTTT. Protein sequence: CASSYAHQGRELFF.

The gene calls are TRBV30 and TRBJ1-2, with 10 bases fitting TRBD1. CDR3 length: 15 residues. CDR1 and CDR2 from the germline V gene are GTSNPN and SVGIG (reference sequence). The J segment lost 2 bases and the V segment lost 0 bases, leaving 3 bases of the junction unmatched. Here the CDR3 reads CAWSVWDRGNYGYTF. The CDR3 coding sequence is TGTGCCTGGAGTGTATGGGACAGGGGCAACTATGGCTACACCTTC.

CDR3 sequence reads: CASSPQDRIGPDTQYF. The CDR3 DNA follows: TGTGCCAGCTCACCCCAAGACAGGATAGGTCCCGATACGCAGTATTTT. This chain joins TRBV18 and TRBJ2-3; maybe TRBD1 (6 bases). This CDR3 is 16 amino acids long. V gave up 3 bases and J gave up 6 bases, with 19 bases separating them. Germline CDR1 KGHSH, CDR2 LQKENI.

The rearrangement links TRBV4-2 to TRBJ2-2; D uncertain. CDR3 length: 18 residues. The ends were cut back, 0 bases at V and 6 bases at J, with 20 bases in the middle. Germline V lookup: CDR1 LGHNA, CDR2 YNFKEQ. The CDR3 protein is CASSQDPRNSAEAGELFF. Written as DNA, the CDR3 is TGTGCCAGCAGCCAAGATCCCAGGAATAGTGCAGAAGCCGGGGAGCTGTTTTTT.

CDR3 sequence: CASRDSSAAGYTF. The CDR3 DNA sequence: TGTGCCAGTAGGGACTCCTCCGCCGCTGGCTACACCTTC. The V call is TRBV27, the J call TRBJ1-2; maybe TRBD1 (5 bases). The CDR3 length is 13 residues. Trimming took off 9 bases at V and 7 bases at J, with 18 bases between the two ends. Germline CDR1 reads MNHEY; CDR2 reads SMNVEV (reference sequence).

The rearrangement links TRBV11-3 to TRBJ1-1; the match to TRBD1 covers 7 bases. Germline V gives CDR1 SGHNT, CDR2 YENEEA. J lost 4 bases, V lost 1 base, and 0 bases had no gene match. CDR3 size: 13 residues. In nucleotides, the CDR3 is TGTGCCAGCAGCTTAGCAGGGGGCACTGAAGCTTTCTTT. The encoded protein is CASSLAGGTEAFF.

This rearrangement joins TRBV6-5 to TRBJ2-3, with 7 bases that match TRBD1. The germline gives CDR1 MNHEY, CDR2 SVGAGI. This CDR3 is built from 14 residues. The V and J ends lost 3 bases and 1 base, in that order; junction bases with no gene match: 1. The CDR3 reads CASSYQGGTDTQYF. In DNA, the CDR3 is TGTGCCAGCAGTTATCAGGGGGGCACAGATACGCAGTATTTT.